This TCR beta chain emerged from a study of shared clonotypes between healthy human individuals. The wider study: Participating donors consisted of a couple of women and a few men aged 18 to 49.

Naive-designated CD8 cells lacked CD45RO, were positively enriched for CCR7, and omitted terminally differentiated effector memory CD45RA+ cells. Study conclusions and caveats: Shared across a few donors were around 5% of the naive CD4 clonotypes. Sorted-subset sequencing, rarefaction showed, was incomplete despite large depth. Naive subsets generally exceeded memory subsets in estimated richness.

This table comes from immunoSEQ multiplex PCR, and its TCRdb copy is limited to in-frame clones, with some not included. This table has about 2.2 million clones, over 85% appearing once. Notes on this clone: The antigen is unknown.

The clonotype was recovered from a man aged 18 to 29 in good health. Some clones in this sample may be carry-over from other donors' samples. The sample comprised naive CD8+ T cells from PBMCs.

The CDR3 region has the DNA TGCGCCAGCAGCAAAACGGGGACAGGGCAAGAGACCCAGTACTTC. Translated, it gives CASSKTGTGQETQYF. The chain recombines TRBV4-1 with TRBJ2-5; 9 nucleotides align to TRBD1. The junction had 6 bases not matched to a gene; V was cut back by 5 bases and J by 2 bases. This CDR3 has 15 amino acids. Germline V lookup: CDR1 MGHRA, CDR2 YSYEKL.